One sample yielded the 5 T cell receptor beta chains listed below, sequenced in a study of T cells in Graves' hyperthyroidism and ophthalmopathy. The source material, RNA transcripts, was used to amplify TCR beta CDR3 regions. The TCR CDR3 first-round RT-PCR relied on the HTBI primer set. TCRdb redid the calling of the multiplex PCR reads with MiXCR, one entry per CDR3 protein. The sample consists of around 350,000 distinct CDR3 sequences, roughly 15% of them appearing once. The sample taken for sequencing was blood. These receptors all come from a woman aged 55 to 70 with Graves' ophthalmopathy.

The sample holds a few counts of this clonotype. CDR3 sequence (DNA): TGTGCCACCAGTGAAGCTAGCGGGAGTGGGGAGACCCAGTACTTC. This codes for CATSEASGSGETQYF. V usage is TRBV24-1 and J usage is TRBJ2-5; 10 nucleotides agree with TRBD2. Germline CDR1 and CDR2: KGHDR and SFDVKD. The length of the CDR3 is 15 residues. V lost 4 bases, J lost 5 bases, and 6 bases stayed unmatched.

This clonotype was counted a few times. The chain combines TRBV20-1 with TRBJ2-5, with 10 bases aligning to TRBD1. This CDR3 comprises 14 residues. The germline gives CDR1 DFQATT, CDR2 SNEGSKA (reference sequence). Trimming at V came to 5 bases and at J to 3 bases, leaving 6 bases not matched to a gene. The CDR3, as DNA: TGCAGTGCTGGGTGGACAGGGGGAAAAGAGACCCAGTACTTC. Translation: CSAGWTGGKETQYF.

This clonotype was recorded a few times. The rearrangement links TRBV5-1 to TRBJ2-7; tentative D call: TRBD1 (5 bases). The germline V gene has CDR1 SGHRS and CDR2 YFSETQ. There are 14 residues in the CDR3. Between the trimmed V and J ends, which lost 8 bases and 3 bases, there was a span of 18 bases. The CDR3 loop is CARNNRKMIYEQYF. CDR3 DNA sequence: TGCGCCAGAAATAACAGGAAAATGATCTACGAGCAGTACTTC.

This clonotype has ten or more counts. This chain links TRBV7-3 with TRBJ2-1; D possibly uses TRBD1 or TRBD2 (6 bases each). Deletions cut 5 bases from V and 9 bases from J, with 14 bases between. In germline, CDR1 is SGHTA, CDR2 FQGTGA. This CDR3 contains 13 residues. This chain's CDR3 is CASSTLGGGEQFF. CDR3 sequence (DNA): TGTGCCAGCAGCACCCTGGGGGGCGGTGAGCAGTTCTTC.

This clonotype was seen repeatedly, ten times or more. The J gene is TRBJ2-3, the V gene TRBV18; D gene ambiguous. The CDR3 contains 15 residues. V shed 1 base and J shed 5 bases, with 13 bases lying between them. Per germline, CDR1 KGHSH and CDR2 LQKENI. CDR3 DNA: TGTGCCAGCTCACCACGGGCGTCAAAGGGAGATACGCAGTATTTT. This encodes CASSPRASKGDTQYF.